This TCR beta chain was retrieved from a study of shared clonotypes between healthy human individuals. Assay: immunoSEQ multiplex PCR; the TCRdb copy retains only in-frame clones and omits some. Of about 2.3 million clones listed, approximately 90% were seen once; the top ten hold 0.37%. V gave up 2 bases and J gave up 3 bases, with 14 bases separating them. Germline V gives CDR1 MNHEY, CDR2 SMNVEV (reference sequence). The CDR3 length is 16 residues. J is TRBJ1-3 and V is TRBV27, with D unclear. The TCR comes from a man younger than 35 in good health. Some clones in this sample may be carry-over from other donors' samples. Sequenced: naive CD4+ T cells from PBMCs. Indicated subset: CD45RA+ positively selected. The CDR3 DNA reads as TGTGCCAGCAGTTTAACATCCTTCGCGGATGGAAACACCATATATTTT. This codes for CASSLTSFADGNTIYF.